This entry lists 17 T cell receptor beta chains sequenced from one sample in a study of blood T cell repertoires in COVID-19. Some clones are missing from TCRdb's copy, which holds only in-frame ones; the method was immunoSEQ multiplex PCR. The sample consists of hundreds of thousands of clones, just over 85% of them appearing once. The sample was peripheral blood. Receptor source: a man at least 80 years old with acute or convalescent COVID-19.

The V gene is TRBV6-2 or TRBV6-3, the J gene TRBJ2-3; D might be TRBD2 (5 bases). V was clipped by 6 bases and J by 7 bases, with 11 bases between them. Germline V gene sequence: CDR1 MNHEY, CDR2 SVGEGT. CDR3 size: 12 residues. This CDR3 is CASSPTRNTQYF. CDR3 nucleotide sequence: TGTGCCAGCAGCCCTACTAGGAATACGCAGTATTTT.

The chain recombines TRBV6-2 or TRBV6-3 with TRBJ1-2; D gene uncertain. Trimming left V 3 bases short and J 4 bases short, with 6 bases between. The length of the CDR3 is 12 residues. Germline V gene sequence: CDR1 MNHEY, CDR2 SVGEGT. This CDR3 is CASSYEAYGYTF. The CDR3 DNA reads TGTGCCAGCAGTTATGAGGCCTATGGCTACACCTTC.

J is TRBJ2-1 and V is TRBV5-1; 11 positions agree with TRBD1. Germline CDR1 and CDR2: SGHRS and YFSETQ. The junction had 7 bases not matched to a gene; V was cut back by 2 bases and J by 12 bases. The CDR3 spans 14 residues. The chain's CDR3 is CASSFGTGGRWQFF. For the CDR3, the DNA is TGCGCCAGCAGCTTTGGGACAGGGGGGAGATGGCAGTTCTTC.

The chain recombines TRBV6-4 with TRBJ2-1, with 10 bases that match TRBD2. The CDR3 runs to 15 residues. Losses at the gene ends were 4 bases for V and 8 bases for J; bases not matched to a gene: 8. CDR1 and CDR2 (germline): MRHNA, SNTAGT. CDR3 residues: CASSATSGGAYEQFF. The CDR3 DNA reads as TGTGCCAGCAGTGCCACCAGCGGGGGGGCCTATGAGCAGTTCTTC.

In its sample, this clone was seen a few times. V and J are TRBV9 and TRBJ2-4; 10 positions agree with TRBD1. J was trimmed by 3 bases and V by 3 bases; bases with no gene match: 3. CDR1 SGDLS and CDR2 YYNGEE come from the germline V gene. This CDR3 comprises 15 residues. The CDR3 sequence: CASSGQGADKNIQYF. DNA for the CDR3: TGTGCCAGCAGCGGACAGGGGGCCGACAAAAACATTCAGTACTTC.

The chain carries TRBV11-1 and TRBJ2-7; D gene unclear. The CDR3 spans 15 residues. Germline V gene lookup returns CDR1 SGHAT and CDR2 FQDESV (reference sequence). V lost 6 bases to trimming and J lost 5 bases, with 20 bases between them. The CDR3 here is CASSPRGLVFHEQYF. The CDR3 bases are TGTGCCAGCAGTCCGAGAGGCTTAGTATTTCACGAGCAGTACTTC.

This clone was recorded only once. The genes are TRBV10-3 and TRBJ2-5, with 10 bases aligning to TRBD1. The V segment lost 8 bases and the J segment 1 base; nucleotides outside the gene matches: 10. The CDR3 loop spans 16 amino acids. The germline gives CDR1 ENHRY, CDR2 SYGVKD. CDR3 amino acids: CAISLGTGALQETQYF. As DNA, the CDR3 is TGTGCCATCTCTTTGGGGACAGGGGCGCTCCAAGAGACCCAGTACTTC.

CDR3 DNA: TGTGCCAGCAGCGTAGCTCCAGACTCTGGAAACACCATATATTTT. It specifies CASSVAPDSGNTIYF. This chain joins TRBV9 and TRBJ1-3; D unclear. V shed 0 bases and J shed 0 bases, with 7 bases lying between them. This CDR3 spans 15 amino acids. Germline CDR1 and CDR2: SGDLS and YYNGEE.

J is TRBJ1-5 and V is TRBV7-9; D possibly corresponds to TRBD1 (6 bases). Germline CDR1 reads SEHNR; CDR2 reads FQNEAQ (reference sequence). V gave up 1 base and J gave up 4 bases, with 8 bases separating them. The CDR3 has 14 residues. The CDR3 DNA reads TGTGCCAGCAGCTTAGGGACAGTAAATCAGCCCCAGCATTTT. Protein sequence: CASSLGTVNQPQHF.

Written as DNA, the CDR3 is TGTGCCAGTAACCGGGACAGGGACAAAAACATTCAGTACTTC. Translating gives CASNRDRDKNIQYF. The chain employs TRBV5-4 and TRBJ2-4, with TRBD1 matching over 9 bases. Trimming took 8 bases from V and 3 from J; bases not matched to a gene: 6. Per germline, CDR1 SGHNT and CDR2 YYREEE (reference sequence). The CDR3 covers 14 residues.

The chain has TRBV7-2 and TRBJ2-2, with 8 bases matching TRBD2. Germline CDR1 SGHTA, CDR2 FQGNSA. J was trimmed by 2 bases and V by 1 base; bases with no gene match: 3. The CDR3 is made up of 16 amino acids. The CDR3 protein is CASSLGTSLNTGELFF. CDR3 coding DNA: TGTGCCAGCAGCTTAGGGACTAGCCTCAACACCGGGGAGCTGTTTTTT.

V is TRBV6-2 or TRBV6-3 and J is TRBJ2-7, with 8 positions matching TRBD2. Germline values: CDR1 MNHEY, CDR2 SVGEGT. CDR3 size: 16 residues. The V segment lost 4 bases and the J segment 3 bases; nucleotides outside the gene matches: 11. The CDR3 here is CASSSYGTRRDYEQYF. CDR3 bases: TGTGCCAGCAGTTCGTATGGGACTAGGAGAGACTACGAGCAGTACTTC.

This clone was seen a few times. This chain connects TRBV4-3 to TRBJ1-2; D might be TRBD1 (6 bases). Trimming removed 3 bases at V and 6 bases at J, with 17 bases between. This CDR3 is built from 15 residues. Per the germline V gene, CDR1 is LGHNA and CDR2 is YSLEER. The CDR3 spells CASSQVGRGQDGYTF. Here the CDR3 DNA reads TGCGCCAGCAGCCAGGTGGGGCGGGGGCAAGATGGCTACACCTTC.

The chain joins TRBV5-8 to TRBJ2-5; a possible D gene is TRBD1 (6 bases). The V and J ends lost 0 bases and 4 bases respectively, with 25 bases between them. The length of the CDR3 is 19 residues. Germline V gene sequence: CDR1 SGHTS, CDR2 YDEGEE. The chain's CDR3 is CASSLALGPGVGVRETQYF. CDR3 in DNA: TGTGCCAGCAGCTTGGCCCTAGGCCCAGGGGTCGGGGTTCGAGAGACCCAGTACTTC.

This chain uses TRBV7-3 with TRBJ2-1, with a possible D match to TRBD2 (5 bases). CDR3 length: 13 residues. Trimming cost V 0 bases and J 12 bases, with 12 bases left between them. The V gene's germline CDR1 is SGHTA and CDR2 FQGTGA. Here the CDR3 DNA reads TGTGCCAGCAGCTTAACGTCGGGAACTGCGCAGTTCTTC. The encoded protein is CASSLTSGTAQFF.

The genes are TRBV7-2 and TRBJ2-7; D is perhaps TRBD2 (6 bases). Germline CDR1 is SGHTA and CDR2 is FQGNSA. The ends were cut back, 2 bases at V and 4 bases at J, with 15 bases in the middle. The CDR3 has 15 amino acids. The CDR3 spells CASSLNSGSQYEQYF. The CDR3 DNA reads as TGTGCCAGCAGCTTAAACAGCGGGTCCCAATACGAGCAGTACTTC.

V usage is TRBV18 and J usage is TRBJ2-7, with TRBD1 as a possible D gene (5 bases). The CDR3 runs 16 residues. Germline V lookup: CDR1 KGHSH, CDR2 LQKENI. With 3 bases removed from V and 1 base from J, the gap between germline ends came to 16 bases. CDR3 DNA sequence: TGTGCCAGCTCACCCCTGGCAGGGAAGGATTCCTACGAGCAGTACTTC. It is translated as CASSPLAGKDSYEQYF.